The 20 T cell receptor beta chains below all came from one sample that was sequenced in a study of T cells in Graves' hyperthyroidism and ophthalmopathy. TCR beta CDR3 sequences were amplified from RNA transcripts. Primed by the HTBI set, a first-round RT-PCR was run on the TCR CDR3. TCRdb re-called the multiplex PCR reads through MiXCR, storing one row per CDR3 protein. Of some 210,000 distinct CDR3 sequences in the sample, under 20% are singletons; the top ten hold roughly 53%. Source material: blood. Source of these receptors: a man aged 45 to 65 with Graves' hyperthyroidism.

This clonotype was seen ten or more times. The V and J genes are TRBV4-1 and TRBJ2-3; possibly TRBD1 for D (5 bases). Germline CDR1 reads MGHRA; CDR2 reads YSYEKL. Trimming cost V 6 bases and J 4 bases, with 11 bases left between them. This CDR3 region has 13 residues. CDR3 DNA sequence: TGCGCCAGCAGTGCAGGGAAGCCAGATACGCAGTATTTT. Amino acids: CASSAGKPDTQYF.

The V and J genes are TRBV28 and TRBJ2-1; 14 bases fit TRBD2. The junction had 9 bases not matched to a gene; V was cut back by 3 bases and J by 2 bases. Germline V gene data show CDR1 as MDHEN and CDR2 as SYDVKM. This CDR3 has 19 amino acids. The CDR3 loop is CASSFHPGLAGATYNEQFF. The CDR3 DNA reads TGTGCCAGCAGTTTCCATCCGGGACTAGCGGGAGCCACCTACAATGAGCAGTTCTTC.

This clonotype was detected ten times or more. V usage is TRBV2 and J usage is TRBJ2-1; 11 bases are a match to TRBD2. The germline CDR1 and CDR2 sequences are SNHLY and FYNNEI. V gave up 5 bases and J gave up 4 bases; unmatched junction bases: 10. The CDR3 contains 17 residues. Here the CDR3 reads CASSPPRASGRYNEQFF. CDR3 nucleotide sequence: TGTGCCAGCAGTCCTCCCCGAGCTAGCGGGAGGTACAATGAGCAGTTCTTC.

This clonotype occurred many times. The gene calls are TRBV28 and TRBJ2-5; weak D call: TRBD2 (6 bases). With 6 bases removed from V and 4 bases from J, the gap between germline ends came to 18 bases. The CDR3 length is 15 residues. CDR1 is MDHEN and CDR2 is SYDVKM in the germline V gene. CDR3 region: CASSPSGGYRETQYF. CDR3 nucleotide sequence: TGTGCCAGCAGCCCTTCCGGAGGGTACAGAGAGACCCAGTACTTC. Supplemented by reference TRBV28 and TRBJ2-5, the full variable domain reads DVKVTQSSRYLVKRTGEKVFLECVQDMDHENMFWYRQDPGLGLRLIYFSYDVKMKEKGDIPEGYSVSREKKERFSLILESASTNQTSMYLCASSPSGGYRETQYFGPGTRLLVL.

The table lists this clonotype with many counts. This chain links TRBV11-3 with TRBJ1-1; D remains unclear. The germline V gene has CDR1 SGHNT and CDR2 YENEEA. The CDR3 is 14 amino acids. Trimming stripped 2 bases from V and 0 bases from J, with 7 bases between. For the CDR3, the DNA is TGTGCCAGCAGCTTACAGTTCATGAACACTGAAGCTTTCTTT. It translates to CASSLQFMNTEAFF.

This clonotype was counted many times. The chain joins TRBV28 to TRBJ2-6, with D perhaps matching TRBD1 (8 bases). The CDR3 extends over 18 amino acids. The germline gives CDR1 MDHEN, CDR2 SYDVKM. V lost 2 bases to trimming and J lost 2 bases, with 16 bases between them. CDR3 protein: CASSLVATGGAGANVLTF. CDR3 DNA sequence: TGTGCCAGCAGTTTAGTGGCAACAGGGGGGGCTGGGGCCAACGTCCTGACTTTC.

This clonotype was seen repeatedly, ten times or more. The rearrangement links TRBV4-1 to TRBJ2-5; D is possibly TRBD1 (6 bases). V was clipped by 3 bases and J by 2 bases, with 10 bases between them. The V gene's germline CDR1 is MGHRA and CDR2 YSYEKL. The CDR3 sequence is 14 residues long. The CDR3 loop reads CASSQTGLQETQYF. CDR3 bases: TGCGCCAGCAGCCAGACAGGCCTACAAGAGACCCAGTACTTC.

This clonotype was seen ten or more times. The V call is TRBV12-3 or TRBV12-4, the J call TRBJ2-2; D is undetermined. V lost 3 bases, J lost 5 bases, and 7 bases lay in between. The CDR3 loop spans 13 amino acids. In DNA, the CDR3 is TGTGCCAGCAGTTTTGAATTTACCGGGGAGCTGTTTTTT. Its translation: CASSFEFTGELFF.

The J gene is TRBJ2-6, the V gene TRBV7-2; 8 bases align to TRBD1. CDR1 and CDR2 (germline): SGHTA, FQGNSA. V dropped 4 bases and J dropped 0; count of bases not matched to a gene: 11. The CDR3 has 19 amino acids. CDR3 sequence (DNA): TGTGCCAGCAGCTCCCCTTGGGGACAGGCATCCTCTGGGGCCAACGTCCTGACTTTC. This gives the protein CASSSPWGQASSGANVLTF.

V is TRBV28 and J is TRBJ1-6, with 7 bases that match TRBD1. J was trimmed by 8 bases and V by 4 bases; bases with no gene match: 14. This CDR3 comprises 17 residues. From germline, CDR1 is MDHEN and CDR2 SYDVKM. The CDR3 spells CASSSYKGGELDSPLHF. The CDR3 region has the DNA TGTGCCAGCAGTTCTTATAAAGGGGGCGAGTTGGATTCACCCCTCCACTTT.

The rearrangement uses TRBV27 and TRBJ2-5, with D hard to call. Trimming removed 5 bases at V and 1 base at J, with 11 bases between. Looked up from germline, CDR1 is MNHEY and CDR2 is SMNVEV (reference sequence). The CDR3 extends over 14 amino acids. The CDR3 loop is CASSPGRLQETQYF. The CDR3 DNA reads as TGTGCCAGCAGTCCAGGAAGGCTCCAAGAGACCCAGTACTTC.

Only a few counts were recorded for this clonotype. The chain has TRBV2 and TRBJ2-3; 9 nucleotides line up with TRBD2. This CDR3 has 15 amino acids. Per the germline V gene, CDR1 is SNHLY and CDR2 is FYNNEI. The V gene end was trimmed by 7 bases and the J gene end by 1 base; junction bases not matched to a gene: 6. The CDR3 loop reads CASKDGGRGTDTQYF. CDR3 sequence (DNA): TGTGCCAGCAAGGACGGCGGGAGGGGCACAGATACGCAGTATTTT.

The rearrangement joins TRBV10-3 to TRBJ2-2; 8 bases are a match to TRBD2. From germline, CDR1 is ENHRY and CDR2 SYGVKD. The CDR3 runs 13 residues. V was clipped by 9 bases and J by 4 bases; unmatched bases: 4. The CDR3 loop is CAIQRESTGELFF. Written as DNA, the CDR3 is TGTGCCATTCAGCGGGAGAGCACCGGGGAGCTGTTTTTT.

This clonotype has at least ten counts. The chain links TRBV30 to TRBJ2-2; 11 bases map to TRBD2. V was clipped by 4 bases and J by 2 bases; unmatched bases: 12. The CDR3 length is 18 residues. From germline, CDR1 is GTSNPN and CDR2 SVGIG (reference sequence). The CDR3 region has the DNA TGTGCCTGGAACGGGTTAAGGACTAGCGGGCCTAACACCGGGGAGCTGTTTTTT. Residues: CAWNGLRTSGPNTGELFF.

The V and J genes are TRBV7-8 and TRBJ1-2; tentatively, D is TRBD1 (6 bases). Germline lookup yields CDR1 SGHVS and CDR2 FQNEAQ. The CDR3 is made up of 16 amino acids. Trimming shortened V by 3 bases and J by 1 base, and 15 bases separated the two germline ends. The CDR3 sequence: CASSFRGGSLNYGYTF. In nucleotides, the CDR3 is TGTGCCAGCAGCTTCCGGGGGGGCAGCCTTAACTATGGCTACACCTTC.

In its sample, this clonotype was seen many times. The rearrangement uses TRBV15 and TRBJ2-7; 7 bases are shared with TRBD1. In germline, CDR1 is LNHNV, CDR2 YYDKDF (reference sequence). Losses at the gene ends were 1 base for V and 3 bases for J; bases not matched to a gene: 3. This CDR3 has 14 amino acids. The CDR3 DNA sequence: TGTGCCACCAGCAGAGCGGCAGGGGGCTACGAGCAGTACTTC. Protein sequence: CATSRAAGGYEQYF. Full variable domain (missing parts from reference TRBV15 and TRBJ2-7): DAMVIQNPRYQVTQFGKPVTLSCSQTLNHNVMYWYQQKSSQAPKLLFHYYDKDFNNEADTPDNFQSRRPNTSFCFLDIRSPGLGDTAMYLCATSRAAGGYEQYFGPGTRLTVT.

This clonotype was detected only a few times. The chain combines TRBV9 with TRBJ2-7; tentatively, D is TRBD1 (5 bases). Germline-derived CDR1 and CDR2 are SGDLS and YYNGEE. The CDR3 runs 13 residues. Trimming took 0 bases from V and 3 from J, leaving 7 bases between them. The CDR3: CASSVDTGYEQYF. CDR3 in DNA: TGTGCCAGCAGCGTAGATACAGGCTACGAGCAGTACTTC.

The chain joins TRBV14 to TRBJ2-3; tentatively, D is TRBD2 (6 bases). The V end was cut by 3 bases, the J end by 3 bases, with 22 bases between. The germline gives CDR1 SGHDN, CDR2 FVKESK. The CDR3 is 18 residues long. The CDR3 DNA sequence: TGTGCCAGCAGCCAGTATTGTCTAGCGAGTATGTGTACAGATACGCAGTATTTT. Translated, it gives CASSQYCLASMCTDTQYF. Looking up the rest from reference TRBV14 and TRBJ2-3 gives the full variable domain: EAGVTQFPSHSVIEKGQTVTLRCDPISGHDNLYWYRRVMGKEIKFLLHFVKESKQDESGMPNNRFLAERTGGTYSTLKVQPAELEDSGVYFCASSQYCLASMCTDTQYFGPGTRLTVL.

The rearrangement links TRBV6-9 to TRBJ1-1; a weak D match, TRBD1 (5 bases). CDR3 length: 14 amino acids. CDR1 is MNHGY, CDR2 SVAAGI, per germline. The V and J ends lost 3 bases and 3 bases respectively, with 11 bases between them. The CDR3 bases are TGTGCCAGCAGTTACAGGGTTTTGGACACTGAAGCTTTCTTT. Translating it yields CASSYRVLDTEAFF.

This clonotype showed up just a few times. One base away lies a much larger clone, so this may be a sequencing read error. This rearrangement joins TRBV24-1 to TRBJ2-3, with D uncertain. The CDR3 is made up of 11 amino acids. V was shortened by 7 bases and J by 2 bases, with 3 bases between the two germline ends. The germline V gene has CDR1 KGHDR and CDR2 SFDVKD. The CDR3 nucleotides are TGTGCCACCAGGGACACAGATACGCAGTATTTT. Amino acids: CATRDTDTQYF.